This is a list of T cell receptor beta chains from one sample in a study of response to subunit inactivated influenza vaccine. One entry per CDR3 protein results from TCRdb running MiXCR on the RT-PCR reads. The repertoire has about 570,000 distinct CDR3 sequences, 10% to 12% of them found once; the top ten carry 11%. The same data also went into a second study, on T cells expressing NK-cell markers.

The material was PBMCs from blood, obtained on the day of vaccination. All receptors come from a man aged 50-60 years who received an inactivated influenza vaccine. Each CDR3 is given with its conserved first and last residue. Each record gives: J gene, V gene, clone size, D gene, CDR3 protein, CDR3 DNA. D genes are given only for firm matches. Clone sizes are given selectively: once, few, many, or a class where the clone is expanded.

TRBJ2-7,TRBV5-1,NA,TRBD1,CASSLEGTGVGYEQYF,TGCGCCAGCAGCTTGGAGGGGACAGGGGTGGGCTACGAGCAGTACTTC
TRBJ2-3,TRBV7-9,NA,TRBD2,CASSPWGTSGADTQYF,TGTGCCAGCAGCCCGTGGGGGACTAGCGGGGCAGATACGCAGTATTTT
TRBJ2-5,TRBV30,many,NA,CAWATVETQYF,TGTGCCTGGGCAACGGTGGAGACCCAGTACTTC
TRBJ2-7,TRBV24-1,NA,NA,CATSDLRGVYEQYF,TGTGCCACCAGTGATCTGCGAGGTGTCTACGAGCAGTACTTC
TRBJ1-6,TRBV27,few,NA,CASSLEHRNSPLHF,TGTGCCAGCAGTTTGGAACACCGAAATTCACCCCTCCACTTT
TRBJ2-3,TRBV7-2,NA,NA,CASSFQGSDTQYF,TGTGCCAGCAGCTTTCAGGGGTCAGATACGCAGTATTTT
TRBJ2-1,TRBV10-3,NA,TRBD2,CAISVGRSGDGGEQFF,TGTGCCATCAGCGTCGGAAGAAGCGGGGATGGAGGTGAGCAGTTCTTC
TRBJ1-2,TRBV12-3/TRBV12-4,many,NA,CASSLSGRLMGGYTF,TGTGCCAGCAGTTTATCAGGCAGGCTAATGGGTGGCTACACCTTC
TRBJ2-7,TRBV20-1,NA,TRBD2,CSARDVLAGAYEQYF,TGCAGTGCTAGAGATGTGCTAGCGGGGGCCTACGAGCAGTACTTC
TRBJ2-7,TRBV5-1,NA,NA,CASRKWGNEQYF,TGCGCCAGCCGCAAATGGGGGAACGAGCAGTACTTC
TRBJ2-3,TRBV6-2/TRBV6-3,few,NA,CASSTGLFTDTQYF,TGTGCCAGCAGCACAGGGTTATTCACAGATACGCAGTATTTT
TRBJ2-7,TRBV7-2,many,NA,CASRVGFRGPYEQYF,TGTGCCAGCAGGGTGGGATTTAGGGGCCCCTACGAGCAGTACTTC
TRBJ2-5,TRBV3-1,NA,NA,CASSFRKTQYF,TGTGCCAGCAGCTTCCGGAAGACCCAGTACTTC
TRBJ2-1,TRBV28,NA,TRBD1,CASSSRTGRNEQFF,TGTGCCAGCAGCTCCCGGACAGGGAGGAATGAGCAGTTCTTC
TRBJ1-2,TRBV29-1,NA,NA,CSVVAGLYGYTF,TGCAGCGTTGTTGCGGGTTTATATGGCTACACCTTC
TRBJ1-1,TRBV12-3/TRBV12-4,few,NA,CAIGQGTEAFF,TGTGCTATCGGGCAGGGGACTGAAGCTTTCTTT
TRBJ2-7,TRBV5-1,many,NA,CASGENDYEQYF,TGCGCCAGCGGGGAAAATGACTACGAGCAGTACTTC
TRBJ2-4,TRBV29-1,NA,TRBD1,CSVEAGGKNIQYF,TGCAGCGTTGAAGCAGGGGGCAAAAACATTCAGTACTTC
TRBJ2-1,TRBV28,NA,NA,CASFGSQGFYNEQFF,TGTGCCAGTTTCGGAAGTCAGGGCTTCTACAATGAGCAGTTCTTC